Below, 23 T cell receptor beta chains from the same sample are listed, as sequenced in a study of vaccination and CD4 T cells after COVID-19. Treatment noted: roughly ten-day PBMC culture with coronavirus spike peptide pools or control peptides (ViraFEST assay). Researchers used the Oncomine TCR Beta short-read assay to sequence DNA from cultured CD4+ T cells. TCRdb re-called the PCR reads through MiXCR, storing one row per CDR3 protein. This table holds about 12,000 distinct CDR3 sequences, approximately 49% found once. No antigens are known for them. The sample consisted of CD4+ T cells from blood, cultured in vitro. The receptors come from a human donor who had recovered from COVID-19.

The chain combines TRBV6-4 with TRBJ2-3, with 9 nucleotides matching TRBD1. The CDR3 has 15 residues. V was clipped by 5 bases and J by 4 bases; unmatched bases: 7. Germline CDR1 MRHNA, CDR2 SNTAGT. The CDR3 DNA is TGTGCCAGCAGTTTTCGGACAGGGGCCGCAGATACGCAGTATTTT. Translating it yields CASSFRTGAADTQYF.

This rearrangement joins TRBV11-3 to TRBJ2-1, with a possible D match to TRBD2 (6 bases). The germline V and J ends were trimmed by 6 bases and 0 bases, with 15 bases remaining between them. Per germline, CDR1 SGHNT and CDR2 YENEEA. The CDR3 spans 16 residues. Here the CDR3 reads CASSYNRDFSYNEQFF. CDR3 DNA sequence: TGTGCCAGCAGTTACAACCGGGACTTCTCCTACAATGAGCAGTTCTTC.

The chain couples TRBV6-1 to TRBJ2-5; 8 positions match TRBD2. J gave up 1 base and V 6 bases, and 10 bases lay outside the gene matches. CDR1 MNHNS and CDR2 SASEGT come from the germline V gene. The CDR3 is 16 amino acids. The CDR3 sequence is CASSFYIGGVQETQYF. CDR3 nucleotide sequence: TGTGCCAGCAGCTTCTATATCGGGGGGGTCCAAGAGACCCAGTACTTC.

The chain is built from TRBV20-1 and TRBJ1-6; D may be TRBD1 (5 bases). CDR3 size: 13 residues. The V and J ends lost 7 bases and 9 bases respectively, with 16 bases between them. CDR1 is DFQATT and CDR2 is SNEGSKA in the germline V gene (reference sequence). For the CDR3, the DNA is TGCAGTGGGCAGAGCAGGGCGAGTTCACCCCTCCACTTT. It codes for CSGQSRASSPLHF.

The genes are TRBV20-1 and TRBJ2-7; D is unresolved. The V end was cut by 5 bases, the J end by 0 bases, with 5 bases between. CDR1 DFQATT and CDR2 SNEGSKA come from the germline V gene (reference sequence). This CDR3 spans 11 amino acids. The CDR3 loop is CSADVSYEQYF. The CDR3 nucleotides are TGCAGTGCTGACGTCTCCTACGAGCAGTACTTC.

The chain employs TRBV27 and TRBJ2-1; perhaps TRBD2 as D (7 bases). Trimming took off 11 bases at V and 7 bases at J, with 24 bases between the two ends. Germline CDR1 is MNHEY and CDR2 is SMNVEV (reference sequence). This CDR3 region has 15 residues. The DNA of the CDR3 is TGTGCCGCTTACTCGAGGGGGAGGGCCGGTAATGAGCAGTTCTTC. As protein: CAAYSRGRAGNEQFF.

The V and J genes are TRBV20-1 and TRBJ2-2; D is perhaps TRBD1 or TRBD2 (6 bases each). Germline CDR1 and CDR2: DFQATT and SNEGSKA (reference sequence). V lost 6 bases and J lost 3, with 20 bases in between. CDR3 length: 16 residues. The CDR3 reads CSAPHGGNLDTGELFF. CDR3 nucleotides: TGCAGTGCGCCCCACGGGGGCAATTTGGACACCGGGGAGCTGTTTTTT.

V is TRBV5-1 and J is TRBJ2-7; possible D gene TRBD1, 6 bases. V was trimmed by 0 bases and J by 6 bases, leaving 13 bases between them. The CDR3 covers 14 residues. The germline gives CDR1 SGHRS, CDR2 YFSETQ. The DNA of the CDR3 is TGCGCCAGCAGCTTGGGGGACATTTACGTCGAGCAGTACTTC. Protein sequence: CASSLGDIYVEQYF.

In its sample, this clonotype was seen once. The rearrangement links TRBV7-8 to TRBJ2-7; 10 nucleotides match TRBD2. V lost 3 bases, J lost 9 bases, and 14 bases stayed unmatched. Germline V gene sequence: CDR1 SGHVS, CDR2 FQNEAQ. This CDR3 comprises 16 residues. CDR3 DNA: TGTGCCAGCAGCTTTGGCGAACTAGCGGGGCTTCAGGGGCAGTACTTC. It specifies CASSFGELAGLQGQYF.

In its sample, this clonotype was seen a few times. The chain employs TRBV6-1 and TRBJ1-5, with 7 positions matching TRBD1. J gave up 5 bases and V 5 bases, and 12 bases lay outside the gene matches. Germline V gene sequence: CDR1 MNHNS, CDR2 SASEGT. This CDR3 contains 16 residues. The CDR3 region is CASSRASGGGDQPQHF. CDR3 in DNA: TGTGCCAGCAGTAGGGCATCGGGAGGGGGCGATCAGCCCCAGCATTTT.

This clonotype is categorized as large. CDR3 loop: CASSYRGNQPQHF. CDR3 nucleotide sequence: TGTGCCAGCAGCTACAGGGGTAATCAGCCCCAGCATTTT. The rearrangement joins TRBV7-2 to TRBJ1-5, with 7 nucleotides matching TRBD1. Germline CDR1 SGHTA, CDR2 FQGNSA. CDR3 length: 13 amino acids. Trimming cost V 4 bases and J 4 bases; bases outside gene matches: 1. The full variable domain, its missing parts supplied by reference TRBV7-2 and TRBJ1-5, is GAGVSQSPSNKVTEKGKDVELRCDPISGHTALYWYRQSLGQGLEFLIYFQGNSAPDKSGLPSDRFSAERTGGSVSTLTIQRTQQEDSAVYLCASSYRGNQPQHFGDGTRLSIL.

This clonotype occurred a few times. The J gene is TRBJ2-1, the V gene TRBV6-1; maybe TRBD2 (6 bases). The CDR3 contains 16 residues. CDR1 and CDR2 from the germline V gene are MNHNS and SASEGT. The V end lost 5 bases, the J end lost 5 bases, and 19 bases lay between the germline ends. CDR3 region: CASSPPGTLTNNEQFF. The CDR3 region has the DNA TGTGCCAGCAGTCCTCCCGGGACTCTGACGAACAATGAGCAGTTCTTC.

This clonotype was seen a handful of times. This chain links TRBV20-1 with TRBJ2-3; D remains ambiguous. The CDR3 covers 15 residues. From germline, CDR1 is DFQATT and CDR2 SNEGSKA (reference sequence). The V end lost 0 bases, the J end lost 4 bases, and 14 bases lay between the germline ends. Written as DNA, the CDR3 is TGCAGTGCTAGAGATAGTGGTAAGGGCCCAGATACGCAGTATTTT. Translating gives CSARDSGKGPDTQYF.

CDR3 DNA sequence: TGTGCCAGCGTCCCCGACAGGGGTGTATCACCCCTCCACTTT. It is translated as CASVPDRGVSPLHF. V gene TRBV28 combines with J gene TRBJ1-6, with 8 bases aligning to TRBD1. Per germline, CDR1 MDHEN and CDR2 SYDVKM. The CDR3 runs to 14 residues. With V trimmed by 8 bases and J by 10 bases, 10 bases remained unmatched.

This clonotype was recorded a few times. The rearrangement uses TRBV25-1 and TRBJ1-1; possibly TRBD1 for D (6 bases). This CDR3 region has 14 residues. CDR1 is MGHDK, CDR2 SYGVNS, per germline. The germline V and J ends were trimmed by 4 bases and 6 bases, with 15 bases remaining between them. CDR3 nucleotide sequence: TGTGCCAGCAGTGTAGGGGGGGTTGGGGCTGAAGCTTTCTTT. It yields the protein CASSVGGVGAEAFF. The entire variable domain, with the rest obtained from reference TRBV25-1 and TRBJ1-1, is as follows: EADIYQTPRYLVIGTGKKITLECSQTMGHDKMYWYQQDPGMELHLIHYSYGVNSTEKGDLSSESTVSRIRTEHFPLTLESARPSHTSQYLCASSVGGVGAEAFFGQGTRLTVV.

CDR3: CASRPFGGDLARGYTF. For the CDR3, the DNA is TGTGCCAGCAGACCCTTTGGGGGCGACTTAGCGAGAGGCTACACCTTC. J is TRBJ1-2 and V is TRBV5-4; a possible D gene is TRBD1 (6 bases). V gave up 5 bases and J gave up 8 bases, with 25 bases separating them. CDR3 size: 16 residues. Germline-derived CDR1 and CDR2 are SGHNT and YYREEE (reference sequence).

This clonotype was counted once. The genes are TRBV30 and TRBJ2-5; no firm D call. Germline V gene lookup returns CDR1 GTSNPN and CDR2 SVGIG (reference sequence). This CDR3 has 13 amino acids. With 2 bases removed from V and 1 base from J, the gap between germline ends came to 8 bases. The CDR3 DNA sequence: TGTGCCTGGAGTCGGCGGTCCCAAGAGACCCAGTACTTC. This codes for CAWSRRSQETQYF.

The genes are TRBV7-2 and TRBJ1-2; D remains unclear. Germline lookup yields CDR1 SGHTA and CDR2 FQGNSA. The CDR3 totals 13 residues. V was clipped by 1 base and J by 1 base, with 4 bases between them. CDR3 region: CASSLDNNYGYTF. CDR3 bases: TGTGCCAGCAGCTTAGACAATAACTATGGCTACACCTTC.

The rearrangement links TRBV11-3 to TRBJ2-3, with 8 bases fitting TRBD1. With 5 bases clipped from V and 1 base from J, the junction kept 5 bases outside the gene matches. This CDR3 has 15 residues. Germline assignment: CDR1 SGHNT and CDR2 YENEEA. Here the CDR3 reads CASSLGQGGTDTQYF. CDR3 sequence (DNA): TGTGCCAGCAGCCTCGGACAGGGTGGCACAGATACGCAGTATTTT.

This chain joins TRBV27 and TRBJ1-2, with D possibly TRBD1 on 5 matching bases. Germline-derived CDR1 and CDR2 are MNHEY and SMNVEV (reference sequence). CDR3 length: 14 amino acids. Between the trimmed V and J ends, which lost 3 bases and 4 bases, there was a span of 12 bases. The CDR3 sequence is CASSLGPGLYGYTF. CDR3 nucleotide sequence: TGTGCCAGCAGTTTGGGGCCAGGTCTCTATGGCTACACCTTC.

The rearrangement uses TRBV27 and TRBJ2-7; 7 bases fit TRBD1. After removal of 6 bases from V and 6 bases from J, the junction contained 11 bases not matched to a gene. CDR3 size: 14 residues. CDR1 MNHEY and CDR2 SMNVEV come from the germline V gene (reference sequence). In DNA form, the CDR3 reads TGTGCCAGCAGGTTCGACAGGGAAGGCGCCGAGCAGTACTTC. It specifies CASRFDREGAEQYF.

This clonotype has more than one count but fewer than ten. This chain uses TRBV6-2 or TRBV6-3 with TRBJ2-7; 8 nucleotides match TRBD2. CDR3 length: 15 residues. Germline V CDR1 and CDR2: MNHEY, SVGEGT. The J segment lost 5 bases and the V segment lost 11 bases, leaving 17 bases of the junction unmatched. The CDR3 nucleotides read TGTGCCTCCGTAGACGACGGGGGGGCTAGAAACGAGCAGTACTTC. This sequence encodes CASVDDGGARNEQYF.

This rearrangement joins TRBV6-1 to TRBJ2-1; 7 bases are a match to TRBD1. The CDR3 contains 15 residues. Trimming cost V 5 bases and J 5 bases; bases outside gene matches: 9. Germline lookup yields CDR1 MNHNS and CDR2 SASEGT. The CDR3 DNA is TGTGCCAGCAGTACCCGACAGGGAGCTAACAATGAGCAGTTCTTC. Encoded protein: CASSTRQGANNEQFF.